The T cell receptor beta chain under discussion was sequenced for a study of radiation and T cells in renal cell carcinoma. Study-wide results and limits: From baseline, blood top tumor clonotypes peaked at 2 weeks post-radiation. No pretreatment tumor biopsies were available for baseline clonotypes.

Time point denoted: baseline pretreatment blood. The sample's treatment: 15 Gy SBRT to primary tumor, nephrectomy 4 weeks later. Clear cell pathology was present in this patient's renal cell carcinoma. A remark on this clone: As yet, its antigen is unknown.

V lost 1 base, J lost 8 bases, and 12 bases lay in between. There are 13 residues in the CDR3. Per the germline V gene, CDR1 is SGHDT and CDR2 is YYEEEE. Some clones are missing from TCRdb's copy, which holds only in-frame ones; the method was immunoSEQ multiplex PCR. The table has approximately 45,000 clones, approximately 80% seen once. This chain connects TRBV5-6 to TRBJ1-2, with a weak D call TRBD1 (5 bases). The material sequenced was blood, taken from a patient whose treatment included radiotherapy and nephrectomy. The clonotype comes from a woman between 65 and 79 years old with renal cell carcinoma. The CDR3 region is CASSLQGLRGYTF. For the CDR3, the DNA is TGTGCCAGCAGCTTGCAGGGACTAAGGGGCTACACCTTC.